Detailed here is one T cell receptor (beta chain). This sample is drawn from a study of blood T cell repertoires in COVID-19. At the level of the study: PBMCs, B-cell-depleted T cells, or T cells were the source of the cDNA or gDNA that made up the material.

Germline CDR1 MNHNY, CDR2 SVGAGI (reference sequence). The germline V and J ends were trimmed by 0 bases and 8 bases, with 13 bases remaining between them. The CDR3 loop spans 14 amino acids. Enrollment of patients from Seattle took place during active infection, with longitudinal follow-up. As handled by the study authors: The authors estimated nucleated cell counts from reference gene primer amplification. Method: immunoSEQ multiplex PCR; TCRdb's copy keeps in-frame clones and lacks some. That table is the source of V, J and clone size, and D and trimming were worked out from the DNA. The profile shows about 110,000 clones, approximately 85% of them singletons.

The source of this sequence is a woman in her fifties or sixties with COVID-19, enrolled during active disease. J is TRBJ1-2 and V is TRBV6-6; D unclear. Sequenced sample: peripheral blood. The CDR3: CASSYSSQAPGYTF. The CDR3 coding sequence is TGTGCCAGCAGTTACTCGAGCCAGGCTCCCGGCTACACCTTC.